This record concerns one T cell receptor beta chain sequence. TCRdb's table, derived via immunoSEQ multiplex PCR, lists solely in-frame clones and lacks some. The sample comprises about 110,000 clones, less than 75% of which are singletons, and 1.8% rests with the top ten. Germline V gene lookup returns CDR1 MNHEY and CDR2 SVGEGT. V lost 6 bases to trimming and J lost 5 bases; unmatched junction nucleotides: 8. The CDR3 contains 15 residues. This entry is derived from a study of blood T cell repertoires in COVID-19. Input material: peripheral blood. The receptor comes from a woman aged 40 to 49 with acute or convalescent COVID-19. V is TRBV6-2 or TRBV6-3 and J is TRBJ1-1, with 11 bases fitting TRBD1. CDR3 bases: TGTGCCAGCAGCCCCGGACAGGGGGCACGAACTGAAGCTTTCTTT. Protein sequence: CASSPGQGARTEAFF.